Presented here are 24 T cell receptor beta chains from one specimen sequenced in a study of neurological immune-mediated disorders. Via MiXCR, TCRdb re-called the 5' RACE reads, giving one row per CDR3 protein. Of approximately 65,000 distinct CDR3 sequences listed, around 5.1% were seen once; the top ten hold about 5.7%. The specimen sequenced was PBMCs. These receptors all stem from a human donor with multiple sclerosis. The donor label of this sample is uncertain.

The chain is built from TRBV20-1 and TRBJ1-1; the D gene is possibly TRBD1 (6 bases). CDR3 length: 14 amino acids. Trimming removed 2 bases from V and 6 bases from J, with 16 bases in between. Germline V CDR1 and CDR2: DFQATT, SNEGSKA (reference sequence). CDR3 bases: TGCAGTGCTAGAAGGGCAGGGGAGGGGGCTGAAGCTTTCTTT. Translated: CSARRAGEGAEAFF.

At least ten counts were recorded for this clonotype. The chain carries TRBV2 and TRBJ1-4; D gene uncertain. This CDR3 is 16 amino acids long. Trimming stripped 6 bases from V and 0 bases from J, with 14 bases between. From germline, CDR1 is SNHLY and CDR2 FYNNEI. The CDR3 region has the DNA TGTGCCAGCAGCGCCCGACTGATCTCAACTAATGAAAAACTGTTTTTT. It yields the protein CASSARLISTNEKLFF.

Many counts were recorded for this clonotype. This chain uses TRBV20-1 with TRBJ2-3; the D gene is possibly TRBD2 (7 bases). This CDR3 contains 17 residues. Germline CDR1 is DFQATT and CDR2 is SNEGSKA (reference sequence). V lost 2 bases to trimming and J lost 2 bases, with 20 bases between them. CDR3 nucleotide sequence: TGCAGTGCTAGAAGAAGAAGGGGGGGGCTCTCCACAGATACGCAGTATTTT. Its translation is CSARRRRGGLSTDTQYF.

This clonotype occurred many times. The chain combines TRBV12-3 or TRBV12-4 with TRBJ1-2, with 7 bases that match TRBD1. The CDR3 runs 13 residues. V dropped 6 bases and J dropped 4; count of bases not matched to a gene: 5. The chain's CDR3 is CASSSTGRYGYTF. Here the CDR3 DNA reads TGTGCCAGCAGCTCGACAGGGCGCTATGGCTACACCTTC.

The sample holds many counts of this clonotype. This chain connects TRBV7-8 to TRBJ1-2; possibly TRBD1 for D (5 bases). Per germline, CDR1 SGHVS and CDR2 FQNEAQ. The CDR3 is made up of 13 amino acids. Trimming pared 3 bases from V and 3 bases from J, leaving 8 bases between. CDR3 loop: CASSFGGHYGYTF. As DNA, the CDR3 is TGTGCCAGCAGCTTTGGGGGTCACTATGGCTACACCTTC.

Ten or more counts support this clonotype. V usage is TRBV12-3 or TRBV12-4 and J usage is TRBJ2-5; 9 nucleotides match TRBD2. This CDR3 comprises 14 residues. The junction had 6 bases not matched to a gene; V was cut back by 5 bases and J by 5 bases. The CDR3 DNA follows: TGTGCCAGCAGTGCTCTGACTAGCGGTGAGACCCAGTACTTC. Its protein product is CASSALTSGETQYF.

This clonotype was picked up many times. This chain uses TRBV5-1 with TRBJ1-1; 9 bases fit TRBD1. The junction had 7 bases not matched to a gene; V was cut back by 4 bases and J by 0 bases. The CDR3 consists of 16 residues. CDR1 SGHRS and CDR2 YFSETQ come from the germline V gene. The CDR3 region has the DNA TGCGCCAGCAGCAATTACAGGGGGCACATGAACACTGAAGCTTTCTTT. Translated, it gives CASSNYRGHMNTEAFF.

The sample holds many counts of this clonotype. The rearrangement links TRBV20-1 to TRBJ2-7, with D hard to call. The CDR3 is 14 amino acids. Deletions cut 1 base from V and 3 bases from J, with 13 bases between. Per germline, CDR1 DFQATT and CDR2 SNEGSKA (reference sequence). CDR3 region: CSARVDPSGYEQYF. The CDR3 DNA is TGCAGTGCTAGAGTCGACCCCTCGGGCTACGAGCAGTACTTC.

This clonotype came up many times. This sequence joins TRBV2 and TRBJ1-5; 12 positions match TRBD1. The length of the CDR3 is 17 residues. Germline V CDR1 and CDR2: SNHLY, FYNNEI. Germline trimming cut 8 bases from V and 2 bases from J; bases unmatched to any gene: 10. The CDR3: CASGGTGGGYGNQPQHF. Here the CDR3 DNA reads TGTGCCAGCGGCGGGACAGGGGGCGGATACGGCAATCAGCCCCAGCATTTT.

The table lists this clonotype with many counts. The rearrangement links TRBV5-1 to TRBJ1-2; D gene unclear. This CDR3 region has 13 residues. Trimming pared 0 bases from V and 4 bases from J, leaving 7 bases between. The germline CDR1 and CDR2 sequences are SGHRS and YFSETQ. The CDR3 loop reads CASSLDLGYGYTF. The CDR3 DNA is TGCGCCAGCAGCTTGGATTTGGGCTATGGCTACACCTTC.

This clonotype was observed many times. The genes are TRBV20-1 and TRBJ1-1; D remains unclear. Trimming left V 6 bases short and J 5 bases short, with 13 bases between. The CDR3 contains 12 residues. Per the germline V gene, CDR1 is DFQATT and CDR2 is SNEGSKA (reference sequence). CDR3 protein: CSAGKVGTEAFF. For the CDR3, the DNA is TGCAGTGCCGGGAAAGTAGGAACTGAAGCTTTCTTT.

This clonotype was detected ten times or more. The V gene is TRBV9, the J gene TRBJ2-3; the D is unclear. Per the germline V gene, CDR1 is SGDLS and CDR2 is YYNGEE. V lost 0 bases and J lost 2, with 10 bases in between. CDR3 length equals 15 residues. CDR3 protein: CASSVGGPPTDTQYF. CDR3 sequence (DNA): TGTGCCAGCAGCGTAGGTGGACCCCCCACAGATACGCAGTATTTT.

This clonotype came up many times. The gene calls are TRBV6-5 and TRBJ2-3; 8 bases fit TRBD1. After removal of 8 bases from V and 1 base from J, the junction contained 8 bases not matched to a gene. This CDR3 is built from 15 residues. The V gene's germline CDR1 is MNHEY and CDR2 SVGAGI. The CDR3 reads CASHRGEVGTDTQYF. The DNA for the CDR3 is TGTGCCAGCCACAGGGGGGAAGTGGGCACAGATACGCAGTATTTT.

At least ten counts were recorded for this clonotype. The genes are TRBV5-1 and TRBJ1-2, with D hard to call. The CDR3 covers 14 residues. Germline CDR1 is SGHRS and CDR2 is YFSETQ. The germline V and J ends were trimmed by 0 bases and 5 bases, with 11 bases remaining between them. CDR3 protein: CASSLVGQAYGYTF. The CDR3 DNA reads TGCGCCAGCAGCTTGGTGGGCCAGGCTTATGGCTACACCTTC.

The sample holds many counts of this clonotype. This chain connects TRBV5-1 to TRBJ1-1; 11 bases line up with TRBD1. Germline V gene sequence: CDR1 SGHRS, CDR2 YFSETQ. The ends lost 1 base at V and 6 bases at J; junction bases unmatched: 11. The CDR3 is made up of 17 amino acids. The CDR3 sequence is CASSLNPGQGVFAEAFF. CDR3 bases: TGCGCCAGCAGCTTGAATCCGGGACAGGGGGTATTCGCTGAAGCTTTCTTT.

This clonotype showed up many times. Here the CDR3 DNA reads TGTGCCAGCAGCCAAGATCTAAGCGGCGGGACGCAGTATTTT. Translation gives CASSQDLSGGTQYF. This rearrangement joins TRBV3-1 to TRBJ2-3, with D maybe TRBD2 (5 bases). This CDR3 region has 14 residues. Germline V lookup: CDR1 LGHDT, CDR2 YNNKEL (reference sequence). V shed 0 bases and J shed 9 bases, with 13 bases lying between them.

This clonotype was recorded many times. The V gene is TRBV6-5, the J gene TRBJ1-1; D gene unclear. Deletions cut 8 bases from V and 0 bases from J, with 10 bases between. The V gene's germline CDR1 is MNHEY and CDR2 SVGAGI. This CDR3 is 13 amino acids long. For the CDR3, the DNA is TGTGCCAGCGCTGGAGTACTGAACACTGAAGCTTTCTTT. This codes for CASAGVLNTEAFF.

This clonotype was found many times. This chain links TRBV10-2 with TRBJ1-5; TRBD1 matches at 7 bases. The germline V gene encodes CDR1 WSHSY and CDR2 SAAADI. V shed 8 bases and J 0 bases; nucleotides not matched to a gene: 4. The CDR3 has 14 amino acids. This CDR3 reads CASWDSYSNQPQHF. CDR3 coding DNA: TGCGCCAGCTGGGACAGCTATAGCAATCAGCCCCAGCATTTT.

A few counts support this clonotype. The chain employs TRBV6-5 and TRBJ2-1; 10 bases match TRBD2. The ends lost 2 bases at V and 0 bases at J; junction bases unmatched: 7. The CDR3 is made up of 18 amino acids. Germline V gene data show CDR1 as MNHEY and CDR2 as SVGAGI. The CDR3 DNA reads as TGTGCCAGCAGTTACAGATGGACTAGCGGAAACTCCTACAATGAGCAGTTCTTC. It specifies CASSYRWTSGNSYNEQFF.

The table lists this clonotype with many counts. This sequence joins TRBV5-1 and TRBJ2-7, with D tentatively TRBD1 (6 bases). Germline V gives CDR1 SGHRS, CDR2 YFSETQ. There are 14 residues in the CDR3. Trimming cost V 5 bases and J 6 bases, with 18 bases left between them. The CDR3 here is CASRSKTGLGEQYF. CDR3 coding DNA: TGCGCCAGCAGGTCAAAAACAGGGTTAGGCGAGCAGTACTTC.

The V call is TRBV5-1, the J call TRBJ1-2; 10 bases line up with TRBD1. Looked up from germline, CDR1 is SGHRS and CDR2 is YFSETQ. Trimming removed 4 bases from V and 6 bases from J; junction bases left unmatched: 6. The CDR3 consists of 14 residues. DNA of the CDR3: TGCGCCAGCAGCACGGGACAGGGGATCGATGGCTACACCTTC. Its protein is CASSTGQGIDGYTF.

This clonotype was recorded at least ten times. The rearrangement links TRBV29-1 to TRBJ2-1; TRBD1 agrees at 7 bases. Trimming took 4 bases from V and 7 from J; bases not matched to a gene: 4. Germline-derived CDR1 and CDR2 are SQVTM and ANQGSEA. This CDR3 region has 12 residues. The CDR3 region is CSVVRGPNEQFF. The CDR3 DNA sequence: TGCAGCGTTGTTAGGGGGCCGAATGAGCAGTTCTTC.

This clonotype was detected many times. This chain joins TRBV4-1 and TRBJ1-1; D unclear. V was shortened by 3 bases and J by 7 bases, with 18 bases between the two germline ends. Germline CDR1 is MGHRA and CDR2 is YSYEKL. This CDR3 is built from 15 residues. For the CDR3, the DNA is TGCGCCAGCAGCCACCCTCCCCGGCGGGAGGATGAAGCTTTCTTT. Amino acid sequence: CASSHPPRREDEAFF.

This clonotype was seen ten or more times. The chain uses TRBV4-2 and TRBJ2-1; 9 bases map to TRBD2. J lost 3 bases, V lost 4 bases, and 1 base had no gene match. Per germline, CDR1 LGHNA and CDR2 YNFKEQ. The CDR3 loop spans 14 amino acids. In nucleotides, the CDR3 is TGTGCCAGCAGCCCTAGCGGGGACTACAATGAGCAGTTCTTC. Translation gives CASSPSGDYNEQFF.